Given below is one T cell receptor beta chain in context. Germline-derived CDR1 and CDR2 are SGHTA and FQGNSA. There are 13 residues in the CDR3. Trimming took off 2 bases at V and 13 bases at J, with 15 bases between the two ends. Here immunoSEQ multiplex PCR was the method, and the copy in TCRdb shows in-frame clones only, minus some. The sample contains around 93,000 clones, roughly 83% of which appear only once. The data belong to a study of PD-L1 blockade in urothelial cancer. Time point of the sample: peripheral blood 6 weeks after treatment start. The V gene is TRBV7-2, the J gene TRBJ2-1; D might be TRBD2 (5 bases). The specimen was PBMCs, collected around atezolizumab (anti-PD-L1) treatment. The TCR comes from a man aged 70-80 years with urothelial cancer. CDR3 protein: CASSLREPEDQFF. In DNA, the CDR3 is TGTGCCAGCAGCTTAAGGGAACCGGAGGATCAGTTCTTC. Drawing the rest from reference TRBV7-2 and TRBJ2-1, the complete variable domain is GAGVSQSPSNKVTEKGKDVELRCDPISGHTALYWYRQSLGQGLEFLIYFQGNSAPDKSGLPSDRFSAERTGGSVSTLTIQRTQQEDSAVYLCASSLREPEDQFFGPGTRLTVL.